This T cell receptor beta chain was recovered during a study of blood T cell repertoires in COVID-19. Study summary: In each case, the material was cDNA or gDNA derived from T cells, B-cell-depleted T cells, or PBMCs.

Seattle enrolled patients during active infection and tracked them longitudinally. Germline loops: CDR1 SGHDT, CDR2 YYEEEE. The V segment lost 4 bases and the J segment 3 bases; nucleotides outside the gene matches: 9. CDR3 length: 15 residues. Under the authors' procedure: Using reference gene primer amplification, nucleated cell counts were estimated. Only in-frame clones appear in the TCRdb table, and some are missing; sequencing was by immunoSEQ multiplex PCR. Clonal size and the V and J genes are those of that table, whereas D and trimming came from the DNA. The sample lists 250,000 or so clones; about 91% were seen once.

The sequence was obtained from a woman in her thirties with COVID-19, enrolled during active disease. The gene calls are TRBV5-6 and TRBJ2-7, with 8 bases that match TRBD1. Material for sequencing was peripheral blood. The CDR3 DNA follows: TGTGCCAGCAGCCTACGGACAGGGAGGTACTACGAGCAGTACTTC. Protein: CASSLRTGRYYEQYF.